The text below deals with one TCR beta chain. The V gene's germline CDR1 is MNHEY and CDR2 SVGAGI. This CDR3 has 12 amino acids. V lost 6 bases, J lost 4 bases, and 7 bases lay in between. TCRdb's table, derived via immunoSEQ multiplex PCR, lists solely in-frame clones and lacks some. The data show approximately 210,000 clones, approximately 87% seen once. This sample was included in a study of blood T cell repertoires in COVID-19. Material: peripheral blood. This clonotype originated in a woman aged 70-85 years with active or convalescent COVID-19. V usage is TRBV6-5 and J usage is TRBJ1-5; maybe TRBD1 (6 bases). CDR3 protein: CASRQGNQPQHF. The CDR3 coding sequence is TGTGCCAGCAGACAGGGAAATCAGCCCCAGCATTTT.